The clone carrying this TCR beta chain showed up many times. Antigen specificity is unknown. The data belong to a study of T cells in Graves' hyperthyroidism and ophthalmopathy. Study observations and caveats: Among clonotypes expanded in thyroid above 0.001, most were also found in blood.

Germline values: CDR1 SQVTM, CDR2 ANQGSEA. The CDR3 length is 17 residues. V was cut by 4 bases and J by 7 bases, with 26 bases left in between. Patients aged 18 to 65 with hyperthyroidism were newly diagnosed, with duration under 2 months. PBMCs came from more than 9.5 ml fresh peripheral blood. The investigators amplified TCR beta CDR3 regions from RNA transcripts. Using the HTBI primer set, a first-round RT-PCR was run on the TCR CDR3. One entry per CDR3 protein, called by TCRdb with MiXCR from the multiplex PCR reads. In the table there are 280,000 or so distinct CDR3 sequences, roughly 15% of which are singletons.

This clonotype originated in a woman in her forties or fifties with Graves' hyperthyroidism that later progressed to Graves' ophthalmopathy. This chain links TRBV29-1 with TRBJ2-4; TRBD1 or TRBD2 may be the D gene (5 bases each). Sequenced: blood. The CDR3 coding sequence is TGCAGCGTTGCCGCTGGATGGGGGATGGGAGTAGGTAACATTCAGTACTTC. It yields the protein CSVAAGWGMGVGNIQYF.